This TCR beta chain originates from a study of blood T cell repertoires in COVID-19. Turning to the study itself: COVID-19 samples from acute and convalescent phases originated in the United States, Italy and Spain. The analysed material was cDNA or gDNA that came from T cells, B-cell-depleted T cells, or PBMCs.

Study processing details: For nucleated cells, counts were estimated from reference gene primer amplification. Data came from immunoSEQ multiplex PCR; TCRdb stores just in-frame clones and leaves some out. Clone size and the V and J calls come from that table; the DNA yielded D and trimming. The profile shows roughly 100,000 clones, 84% of them singletons. The germline gives CDR1 SGHTS, CDR2 YDEGEE. V lost 7 bases, J lost 2 bases, and 15 bases lay in between. This CDR3 has 15 residues. J is TRBJ2-2 and V is TRBV5-8, with D possibly being TRBD2 (6 bases). Material for sequencing was peripheral blood. The TCR comes from a human donor in a cohort sampled during active COVID-19. CDR3 sequence (DNA): TGTGCCAGCTTTCCCTTGGCGGGAAACACCGGGGAGCTGTTTTTT. Translation gives CASFPLAGNTGELFF.